This TCR beta chain emerged from a study of response to subunit inactivated influenza vaccine. One entry per CDR3 protein results from TCRdb running MiXCR on the RT-PCR reads. The repertoire consists of 400,000 to 650,000 distinct CDR3 sequences, with approximately 7.8% occurring once and the leading ten covering about 12%. The germline gives CDR1 SEHNR, CDR2 FQNEAQ (reference sequence). The CDR3 totals 14 residues. V lost 2 bases to trimming and J lost 2 bases, with 10 bases between them. This receptor was obtained from a man aged 50-75 years who received an inactivated influenza vaccine. This rearrangement joins TRBV7-9 to TRBJ2-7, with no clear D. The sequencing here drew on PBMCs from blood, taken about 24 months after vaccination. The CDR3, as DNA: TGTGCCAGCAGCTTATCTTCAGAAACCTACGAGCAGTACTTC. It yields the protein CASSLSSETYEQYF.